Each of the 26 T cell receptor beta chains below was sequenced from the same sample in a study of shared clonotypes between healthy human individuals. This table comes from immunoSEQ multiplex PCR, and its TCRdb copy is limited to in-frame clones, with some not included. The table records roughly 2.1 million clones, 85% to 95% of them present only once. CD45RO-negative, CCR7-positively selected cells formed the naive CD8 fraction, excluding terminally differentiated effector memory CD45RA+ cells. What was sequenced was naive CD8+ T cells from PBMCs. The receptors here all came from a man aged 18 to 30 in good health. Some clones in this sample may be carry-over from other donors' samples.

Details on this clone: The sample carries other DNA sequences with the same CDR3. The V gene is TRBV28, the J gene TRBJ2-7; 10 bases line up with TRBD1. J was trimmed by 2 bases and V by 6 bases; bases with no gene match: 7. The CDR3 runs to 15 residues. Looked up from germline, CDR1 is MDHEN and CDR2 is SYDVKM. This CDR3 reads CASSSPGTGAYEQYF. The CDR3 DNA follows: TGTGCCAGCAGCTCCCCCGGGACAGGGGCCTACGAGCAGTACTTC.

This clone was seen a single time. The chain carries TRBV2 and TRBJ2-6, with 7 nucleotides matching TRBD2. Germline CDR1 reads SNHLY; CDR2 reads FYNNEI. The CDR3 totals 18 residues. V shed 0 bases, J shed 0 bases, and the junction held 5 bases outside the gene matches. CDR3 residues: CASSEALAAYSGANVLTF. The DNA of the CDR3 is TGTGCCAGCAGTGAAGCGCTAGCGGCATACTCTGGGGCCAACGTCCTGACTTTC.

The CDR3 here is CASSVASATYEQYF. CDR3 nucleotides: TGTGCCAGCAGCGTAGCCTCTGCCACCTACGAGCAGTACTTC. The chain couples TRBV9 to TRBJ2-7; D unclear. The CDR3 spans 14 residues. The germline V gene has CDR1 SGDLS and CDR2 YYNGEE. V lost 0 bases to trimming and J lost 2 bases, with 9 bases between them.

The V gene is TRBV15, the J gene TRBJ2-7, with 8 nucleotides matching TRBD2. This CDR3 is 16 amino acids long. Looked up from germline, CDR1 is LNHNV and CDR2 is YYDKDF (reference sequence). V shed 5 bases and J 2 bases; nucleotides not matched to a gene: 11. This chain's CDR3 is CATSFERGGETYEQYF. CDR3 DNA: TGTGCCACCAGCTTCGAACGGGGGGGAGAGACCTACGAGCAGTACTTC.

The chain is built from TRBV11-2 and TRBJ2-6; the match to TRBD1 covers 8 bases. The ends lost 5 bases at V and 0 bases at J; junction bases unmatched: 9. The CDR3 extends over 18 amino acids. In germline, CDR1 is SGHAT, CDR2 FQNNGV. This chain's CDR3 is CASSLPGQEISGANVLTF. DNA of the CDR3: TGTGCCAGCAGCCTGCCGGGACAGGAGATCTCTGGGGCCAACGTCCTGACTTTC. The full variable domain, with the rest looked up from reference TRBV11-2 and TRBJ2-6, is EAGVAQSPRYKIIEKRQSVAFWCNPISGHATLYWYQQILGQGPKLLIQFQNNGVVDDSQLPKDRFSAERLKGVDSTLKIQPAKLEDSAVYLCASSLPGQEISGANVLTFGAGSRLTVL.

This clone was recorded once. The chain carries TRBV7-9 and TRBJ1-6; TRBD1 matches at 8 bases. Unmatched junction bases numbered 2, after V lost 3 bases and J lost 7 bases. The germline V gene has CDR1 SEHNR and CDR2 FQNEAQ (reference sequence). The CDR3 contains 14 residues. The CDR3 sequence is CASSFQGANSPLHF. The CDR3 DNA reads TGTGCCAGCAGCTTTCAGGGGGCAAATTCACCCCTCCACTTT.

The chain is built from TRBV15 and TRBJ1-2; TRBD1 matches at 7 bases. Per germline, CDR1 LNHNV and CDR2 YYDKDF (reference sequence). The CDR3 is 15 amino acids. V shed 4 bases and J 0 bases; nucleotides not matched to a gene: 5. CDR3 coding DNA: TGTGCCACCAGCATCAGGGACAGCTCTAACTATGGCTACACCTTC. As protein: CATSIRDSSNYGYTF.

The V gene is TRBV27, the J gene TRBJ1-2; D is possibly TRBD1 (6 bases). With 3 bases removed from V and 10 bases from J, the gap between germline ends came to 18 bases. The CDR3 runs to 14 residues. Per the germline V gene, CDR1 is MNHEY and CDR2 is SMNVEV (reference sequence). The CDR3 bases are TGTGCCAGCAGTTTTAAGGGGGTGAAGCTCGACTACACCTTC. This codes for CASSFKGVKLDYTF.

The V and J genes are TRBV10-3 and TRBJ2-7; unclear D gene. This CDR3 has 13 residues. In germline, CDR1 is ENHRY, CDR2 SYGVKD. Trimming took 2 bases from V and 1 from J, leaving 6 bases between them. DNA of the CDR3: TGTGCCATCAGTGAGCCTTTATCCTACGAGCAGTACTTC. Its translation is CAISEPLSYEQYF.

The CDR3 here is CASSQSVFNEKLFF. The CDR3 DNA reads TGTGCCAGCAGCCAATCAGTCTTTAATGAAAAACTGTTTTTT. The chain joins TRBV14 to TRBJ1-4; D call uncertain. V shed 2 bases and J shed 4 bases, with 8 bases lying between them. CDR1 and CDR2 from the germline V gene are SGHDN and FVKESK. CDR3 length: 14 amino acids.

This rearrangement joins TRBV28 to TRBJ2-7; D is undetermined. V was clipped by 8 bases and J by 2 bases, with 10 bases between them. Germline assignment: CDR1 MDHEN and CDR2 SYDVKM. CDR3 length: 12 residues. The CDR3 here is CASGYFTYEQYF. Here the CDR3 DNA reads TGTGCCAGCGGATATTTCACCTACGAGCAGTACTTC. Drawing the rest from reference TRBV28 and TRBJ2-7, the complete variable domain is DVKVTQSSRYLVKRTGEKVFLECVQDMDHENMFWYRQDPGLGLRLIYFSYDVKMKEKGDIPEGYSVSREKKERFSLILESASTNQTSMYLCASGYFTYEQYFGPGTRLTVT.

This clone was detected once. This chain connects TRBV6-1 to TRBJ2-2; 7 bases fit TRBD2. Trimming at V came to 7 bases and at J to 4 bases, leaving 9 bases not matched to a gene. Looked up from germline, CDR1 is MNHNS and CDR2 is SASEGT. This CDR3 has 15 amino acids. Written as DNA, the CDR3 is TGTGCCAGCACCGAGCGGGATAGGGGCACCGGGGAGCTGTTTTTT. Translated, it gives CASTERDRGTGELFF.

The chain uses TRBV29-1 and TRBJ2-7; D gene uncertain. This CDR3 has 12 residues. Germline V gene data show CDR1 as SQVTM and CDR2 as ANQGSEA. With 4 bases removed from V and 3 bases from J, the gap between germline ends came to 10 bases. The CDR3 sequence: CSVGDQVYEQYF. The CDR3 DNA follows: TGCAGCGTTGGCGACCAGGTCTACGAGCAGTACTTC.

V is TRBV6-4 and J is TRBJ2-1, with 10 bases identical to TRBD2. CDR3 size: 18 residues. J gave up 5 bases and V 0 bases, and 10 bases lay outside the gene matches. The germline V gene has CDR1 MRHNA and CDR2 SNTAGT. The CDR3: CASSDSRSGLAWHNEQFF. CDR3 bases: TGTGCCAGCAGTGACTCGAGATCGGGACTAGCGTGGCACAATGAGCAGTTCTTC.

The count of this clone is one. The V and J genes are TRBV30 and TRBJ1-5; unclear D gene. The CDR3 loop spans 14 amino acids. The V end lost 4 bases, the J end lost 3 bases, and 13 bases lay between the germline ends. CDR1 GTSNPN and CDR2 SVGIG come from the germline V gene (reference sequence). The CDR3 spells CAWMARNFNQPQHF. CDR3 DNA sequence: TGTGCCTGGATGGCCAGGAATTTCAATCAGCCCCAGCATTTT.

This clone has a single count. This sample includes further DNA sequences coding for the same CDR3. The V gene is TRBV11-2, the J gene TRBJ2-7, with no clear D. This CDR3 region has 13 residues. Germline V gives CDR1 SGHAT, CDR2 FQNNGV. Trimming cost V 5 bases and J 4 bases, with 12 bases left between them. CDR3 in amino acids: CASSLGPVYEQYF. Written as DNA, the CDR3 is TGTGCCAGCAGCCTCGGACCTGTTTACGAGCAGTACTTC.

The rearrangement links TRBV4-3 to TRBJ1-1; 9 nucleotides align to TRBD1. Looked up from germline, CDR1 is LGHNA and CDR2 is YSLEER. CDR3 length: 14 amino acids. V lost 3 bases and J lost 4; bases outside the gene matches: 3. The CDR3 region is CASSQGQGGTEAFF. CDR3 nucleotides: TGCGCCAGCAGCCAGGGACAGGGAGGCACTGAAGCTTTCTTT.

The genes are TRBV11-2 and TRBJ1-1, with 8 bases matching TRBD1. There are 15 residues in the CDR3. V was clipped by 6 bases and J by 0 bases; unmatched bases: 6. Germline V lookup: CDR1 SGHAT, CDR2 FQNNGV. The CDR3 DNA reads TGTGCCAGCAGTCGGAGGGACAGGTTGAACACTGAAGCTTTCTTT. Translating it yields CASSRRDRLNTEAFF.

The chain employs TRBV4-3 and TRBJ1-1; D is ambiguous. The CDR3 is 15 amino acids. Trimming stripped 1 base from V and 1 base from J, with 10 bases between. CDR1 and CDR2 from the germline V gene are LGHNA and YSLEER. The CDR3 spells CASSQGGAANTEAFF. DNA for the CDR3: TGCGCCAGCAGCCAAGGAGGTGCCGCGAACACTGAAGCTTTCTTT.

This CDR3 reads CASSMTGTSPYNEQFF. The CDR3 DNA sequence: TGCGCCAGCAGCATGACCGGGACTAGCCCATACAATGAGCAGTTCTTC. The genes are TRBV5-1 and TRBJ2-1, with TRBD2 identical over 9 bases. The junction had 9 bases not matched to a gene; V was cut back by 4 bases and J by 4 bases. Per the germline V gene, CDR1 is SGHRS and CDR2 is YFSETQ. The CDR3 totals 16 residues.

The chain has TRBV13 and TRBJ1-1, with 7 bases aligning to TRBD1. Germline-derived CDR1 and CDR2 are PRHDT and FYEKMQ (reference sequence). The CDR3 loop spans 16 amino acids. V trimming: 5 bases; J trimming: 3 bases; junction bases outside the gene matches: 12. The CDR3 spells CASSLRFRGRDTEAFF. The CDR3, as DNA: TGTGCCAGCAGCCTCCGTTTTAGGGGGCGGGACACTGAAGCTTTCTTT.

As concerns this clone: Other DNA sequences in this sample translate to the same CDR3. The chain carries TRBV7-9 and TRBJ2-7; D gene unclear. CDR1 is SEHNR, CDR2 FQNEAQ, per germline (reference sequence). This CDR3 is built from 14 residues. The V end was cut by 0 bases, the J end by 4 bases, with 10 bases between. Here the CDR3 DNA reads TGTGCCAGCAGCTTAGCGGCCAGAGGTTACGAGCAGTACTTC. Residues: CASSLAARGYEQYF. The whole variable domain, filled in from reference TRBV7-9 and TRBJ2-7, reads DTGVSQNPRHKITKRGQNVTFRCDPISEHNRLYWYRQTLGQGPEFLTYFQNEAQLEKSRLLSDRFSAERPKGSFSTLEIQRTEQGDSAMYLCASSLAARGYEQYFGPGTRLTVT.

The V and J genes are TRBV9 and TRBJ2-1; D is possibly TRBD2 (6 bases). Germline CDR1 and CDR2: SGDLS and YYNGEE. The CDR3 extends over 15 amino acids. V was trimmed by 3 bases and J by 4 bases, leaving 14 bases between them. For the CDR3, the DNA is TGTGCCAGCAGCGGCCGGGACTCCCCTTACAATGAGCAGTTCTTC. Translation gives CASSGRDSPYNEQFF.

In this sample, this clone turned up once. The chain is built from TRBV7-9 and TRBJ1-2; TRBD1 might be the D (5 bases). CDR3 length: 15 amino acids. Trimming cost V 4 bases and J 4 bases, with 16 bases left between them. CDR1 and CDR2 from the germline V gene are SEHNR and FQNEAQ (reference sequence). CDR3 amino acids: CASSSSIKGTYGYTF. CDR3 sequence (DNA): TGTGCCAGCAGCTCCTCCATAAAGGGGACCTATGGCTACACCTTC.

The chain is built from TRBV7-9 and TRBJ2-1, with D unresolved. CDR1 and CDR2 from the germline V gene are SEHNR and FQNEAQ (reference sequence). Trimming cost V 7 bases and J 4 bases, with 20 bases left between them. This CDR3 is built from 16 residues. CDR3 DNA sequence: TGTGCCAGCACAACAGCGTTGAATGCCGCTTACAATGAGCAGTTCTTC. Translated, it gives CASTTALNAAYNEQFF.

Here the CDR3 DNA reads TGTGCCAGCAGACTAGCGGGGACATACAATGAGCAGTTCTTC. Residues: CASRLAGTYNEQFF. The V and J genes are TRBV6-1 and TRBJ2-1; 10 bases line up with TRBD2. The germline V gene encodes CDR1 MNHNS and CDR2 SASEGT. V shed 6 bases and J 4 bases; nucleotides not matched to a gene: 3. This CDR3 spans 14 amino acids.